One sample yielded the 17 T cell receptor beta chains listed below, sequenced in a study of OX40 agonist ivuxolimab in advanced cancers. Libraries were prepared by immunoSEQ multiplex PCR; TCRdb keeps only in-frame clonotypes and omits some of them. The repertoire holds 65,000 to 95,000 clones, with over 70% as singletons. Sequencing used CD4+ or CD8+ T cells sorted from blood, obtained in a trial of the OX40 agonist ivuxolimab. These TCRs come from an adult with an advanced solid tumor such as melanoma, head and neck, liver or kidney cancer.

The chain links TRBV21-1 to TRBJ1-2. TRBV21-1 is a documented pseudogene. This CDR3 is 14 amino acids long. In DNA form, the CDR3 reads TGTGCCAGCCGCGGGACGGTGGCCTACTATGGCTACACCTTC. The encoded protein is CASRGTVAYYGYTF.

This clone turned up a few times. The chain combines TRBV6-5 with TRBJ1-4; D not resolved. V was clipped by 0 bases and J by 10 bases, with 9 bases between them. Germline V CDR1 and CDR2: MNHEY, SVGAGI. The CDR3 has 13 amino acids. The CDR3 nucleotides read TGTGCCAGCAGTTACTCGGCAGGTCCAAAACTGTTTTTT. This codes for CASSYSAGPKLFF.

This clone was found a few times. The CDR3 loop reads CASSTRNEQFF. In nucleotides, the CDR3 is TGTGCCAGCAGCACTAGGAATGAGCAGTTCTTC. V and J are TRBV16 and TRBJ2-1; D may be TRBD2 (5 bases). Looked up from germline, CDR1 is KGHSY and CDR2 is FQNENV. This CDR3 region has 11 residues. Between the trimmed V and J ends, which lost 5 bases and 7 bases, there was a span of 6 bases. Full variable domain (remainder filled in from reference TRBV16 and TRBJ2-1): GEEVAQTPKHLVRGEGQKAKLYCAPIKGHSYVFWYQQVLKNEFKFLISFQNENVFDETGMPKERFSAKCLPNSPCSLEIQATKLEDSAVYFCASSTRNEQFFGPGTRLTVL.

The chain joins TRBV27 to TRBJ1-1; 9 bases match TRBD1. CDR1 MNHEY and CDR2 SMNVEV come from the germline V gene (reference sequence). The CDR3 contains 15 residues. Losses at the gene ends were 5 bases for V and 5 bases for J; bases not matched to a gene: 9. The CDR3 DNA reads as TGTGCCAGCAGTGCCCACAGGGGGCGGAGGACTGAAGCTTTCTTT. It yields the protein CASSAHRGRRTEAFF.

The chain employs TRBV5-1 and TRBJ1-6, with D perhaps matching TRBD1 (5 bases). The CDR3 extends over 17 amino acids. V was clipped by 3 bases and J by 2 bases, with 15 bases between them. The germline gives CDR1 SGHRS, CDR2 YFSETQ. The chain's CDR3 is CASSSKGTSAYNSPLHF. The CDR3 coding sequence is TGCGCCAGCAGCTCAAAAGGGACGAGCGCCTATAATTCACCCCTCCACTTT.

This chain links TRBV5-4 with TRBJ2-3, with D possibly TRBD2 on 7 matching bases. Trimming left V 4 bases short and J 0 bases short, with 18 bases between. There are 17 residues in the CDR3. The germline V gene encodes CDR1 SGHNT and CDR2 YYREEE (reference sequence). CDR3 DNA: TGTGCCAGCAGCGGGAGGGGGGTTGGCGGGAGCACAGATACGCAGTATTTT. Its protein product is CASSGRGVGGSTDTQYF.

The rearrangement joins TRBV28 to TRBJ1-2, with TRBD1 matching over 8 bases. The CDR3 contains 14 residues. V dropped 4 bases and J dropped 2; count of bases not matched to a gene: 3. Germline CDR1 is MDHEN and CDR2 is SYDVKM. CDR3 nucleotide sequence: TGTGCCAGCAGTTCAGGGGGCGGAAACTATGGCTACACCTTC. This codes for CASSSGGGNYGYTF.

This chain links TRBV7-8 with TRBJ1-2, with D maybe TRBD1 (5 bases). The CDR3 spans 15 residues. Germline V gives CDR1 SGHVS, CDR2 FQNEAQ. Between the trimmed V and J ends, which lost 2 bases and 0 bases, there was a span of 10 bases. Here the CDR3 reads CASSLRWGTNYGYTF. The CDR3 DNA follows: TGTGCCAGCAGCTTACGGTGGGGGACTAACTATGGCTACACCTTC.

The chain is built from TRBV28 and TRBJ2-3; possibly TRBD2 for D (6 bases). This CDR3 contains 12 residues. CDR1 and CDR2 (germline): MDHEN, SYDVKM. Trimming pared 8 bases from V and 0 bases from J, leaving 6 bases between. The CDR3 loop is CASGTSTDTQYF. DNA of the CDR3: TGTGCCAGCGGGACTAGCACAGATACGCAGTATTTT.

This chain uses TRBV6-1 with TRBJ1-2, with D perhaps TRBD1 (5 bases). This CDR3 spans 16 amino acids. Trimming took 1 base from V and 2 from J, leaving 14 bases between them. CDR1 MNHNS and CDR2 SASEGT come from the germline V gene. CDR3 nucleotides: TGTGCCAGCAGTGAAGTGGGGACCTCCGGGAACTATGGCTACACCTTC. Translating it yields CASSEVGTSGNYGYTF.

The table lists this clone with a few counts. This CDR3 is CASSFGRNTIYF. CDR3 DNA sequence: TGTGCCAGCAGCTTCGGACGAAACACCATATATTTT. V usage is TRBV5-4 and J usage is TRBJ1-3; D gene unclear. Germline V gene sequence: CDR1 SGHNT, CDR2 YYREEE (reference sequence). The CDR3 is 12 residues long. V was trimmed by 2 bases and J by 5 bases, leaving 5 bases between them.

The chain carries TRBV7-3 and TRBJ2-5; 10 nucleotides align to TRBD1. CDR1 SGHTA and CDR2 FQGTGA come from the germline V gene. CDR3 length equals 15 residues. J lost 5 bases, V lost 5 bases, and 8 bases had no gene match. The CDR3: CASSSMGQGWETQYF. CDR3 nucleotide sequence: TGTGCCAGCAGCAGCATGGGACAGGGGTGGGAGACCCAGTACTTC.

The chain recombines TRBV4-3 with TRBJ2-3; D is perhaps TRBD1 (7 bases). V lost 0 bases and J 6 bases, leaving 16 bases between the germline ends. CDR3 length equals 16 residues. Germline lookup yields CDR1 LGHNA and CDR2 YSLEER. CDR3 coding DNA: TGCGCCAGCAGCCAAGAGGTTACAGGGGCGGGGGATACGCAGTATTTT. The encoded protein is CASSQEVTGAGDTQYF.

This clone has just one count. The CDR3 loop is CASSFGLAGANEQFF. Written as DNA, the CDR3 is TGTGCCAGCAGTTTCGGACTAGCGGGAGCTAATGAGCAGTTCTTC. This chain connects TRBV6-5 to TRBJ2-1; 13 bases agree with TRBD2. With V trimmed by 4 bases and J by 7 bases, 4 bases remained unmatched. Germline CDR1 is MNHEY and CDR2 is SVGAGI. This CDR3 region has 15 residues.

The rearrangement joins TRBV4-1 to TRBJ1-3; a possible D gene is TRBD1 (5 bases). Germline CDR1 MGHRA, CDR2 YSYEKL. CDR3 length equals 16 residues. Trimming took 0 bases from V and 3 from J, leaving 12 bases between them. The CDR3 DNA reads as TGCGCCAGCAGCCAAGATCTCCAGAGGGGTGGAAACACCATATATTTT. Translating it yields CASSQDLQRGGNTIYF.

The CDR3 loop reads CASIRDTNQPQHF. The CDR3 DNA reads TGTGCCAGCATCCGGGACACCAATCAGCCCCAGCATTTT. The gene calls are TRBV6-1 and TRBJ1-5, with D tentatively TRBD1 (6 bases). The V gene's germline CDR1 is MNHNS and CDR2 SASEGT. This CDR3 contains 13 residues. The V and J ends lost 7 bases and 3 bases respectively, with 10 bases between them.

Concerning this clone itself: This CDR3 is also generated by other DNA sequences in the sample. The chain carries TRBV6-5 and TRBJ2-5; D possibly corresponds to TRBD2 (6 bases). CDR1 MNHEY and CDR2 SVGAGI come from the germline V gene. The CDR3 is 13 amino acids. The V and J ends lost 0 bases and 5 bases respectively, with 7 bases between them. The CDR3 DNA sequence: TGTGCCAGCAGTTACTCGGCGGGGGAGACCCAGTACTTC. Translated: CASSYSAGETQYF.